Following are 4 T cell receptor beta chains from one sample sequenced in a study of shared clonotypes between healthy human individuals. Generated by immunoSEQ multiplex PCR, the TCRdb table keeps only in-frame clones and is missing some. The sample yields about 690,000 clones, around 91% seen once. Sequencing input: memory CD8+ T cells from PBMCs. Specified subset: CD45RO+ cells pooled with CCR7-negative TemRA cells. The receptors shown here come from a man aged 18-30 years in good health. Some clones in this sample may be carry-over from other donors' samples.

J is TRBJ1-1 and V is TRBV28, with D tentatively TRBD1 (6 bases). The CDR3 is made up of 14 amino acids. CDR1 is MDHEN, CDR2 SYDVKM, per germline. Trimming took 2 bases from V and 3 from J, leaving 10 bases between them. This CDR3 is CASSLNRAHTEAFF. The CDR3 DNA follows: TGTGCCAGCAGTTTAAACAGGGCGCACACTGAAGCTTTCTTT.

This sequence joins TRBV7-9 and TRBJ1-5; TRBD1 matches 8 bases. V lost 5 bases to trimming and J lost 0 bases; unmatched junction nucleotides: 9. The germline V gene has CDR1 SEHNR and CDR2 FQNEAQ (reference sequence). The CDR3 is 17 amino acids. The CDR3 region is CASSGTGGDYSNQPQHF. The CDR3 nucleotides are TGTGCCAGCAGCGGTACAGGGGGGGATTATAGCAATCAGCCCCAGCATTTT.

The V call is TRBV9, the J call TRBJ2-3; 9 nucleotides match TRBD2. CDR3 length equals 18 residues. Unmatched junction bases numbered 15, after V lost 3 bases and J lost 4 bases. In germline, CDR1 is SGDLS, CDR2 YYNGEE. The CDR3 DNA reads as TGTGCCAGCAGCGATCCTAGCGGGGAGACAGACCCTCCAGATACGCAGTATTTT. It translates to CASSDPSGETDPPDTQYF.

This clone showed up just a few times. The rearrangement uses TRBV7-9 and TRBJ1-5, with 8 bases that match TRBD1. V shed 5 bases and J 4 bases; nucleotides not matched to a gene: 13. The CDR3 loop spans 17 amino acids. Germline CDR1 SEHNR, CDR2 FQNEAQ (reference sequence). CDR3 in amino acids: CASSHRQGARENQPQHF. The CDR3 coding sequence is TGTGCCAGCAGCCACCGCCAGGGGGCGCGGGAAAATCAGCCCCAGCATTTT.